Listed below are T cell receptor beta chains from one sample, sequenced in a study of blood T cell repertoires in COVID-19. Here immunoSEQ multiplex PCR was the method, and the copy in TCRdb shows in-frame clones only, minus some. In the table there are about 74,000 clones, 84% of which are singletons. What was sequenced was peripheral blood. Receptors originate from a man aged 65 to 79 with acute or convalescent COVID-19. CDR3s include the opening cysteine and the closing phenylalanine or tryptophan. D genes are given only for firm matches. Where a row states a size, it is once, few, many or the class of an expanded clone; other rows omit it.

v_call	clone_size	d_call	j_call	cdr3_nt	cdr3_aa
TRBV14	-	-	TRBJ1-6	TGTGCCAGCAGCCAATTGAGCTCCTATAATTCACCCCTCCACTTT	CASSQLSSYNSPLHF
TRBV11-2	-	-	TRBJ1-2	TGTGCCAGCAGCTTACAGAGGCGCAATGGCTACACCTTC	CASSLQRRNGYTF
TRBV5-1	few	-	TRBJ1-5	TGCGCCAGCTCCCCAGCAGGGCATCAGCCCCAGCATTTT	CASSPAGHQPQHF
TRBV18	-	TRBD2	TRBJ2-7	TGTGCCAGCTCACCACTAGCGGGGAGCTCCTACGAGCAGTACTTC	CASSPLAGSSYEQYF
TRBV7-2	-	TRBD2	TRBJ2-3	TGTGCCAGCAGCTTAGGAGAGGTGGCGGGAGTAGATACGCAGTATTTT	CASSLGEVAGVDTQYF
TRBV10-3	many	-	TRBJ1-5	TGTGCCATCAGTGAGTCGGGAGGTCCTAATCAGCCCCAGCATTTT	CAISESGGPNQPQHF
TRBV11-1	few	TRBD1	TRBJ2-2	TGTGCCAGCAGCCCACCGGGACAGGGGAGCACCGGGGAGCTGTTTTTT	CASSPPGQGSTGELFF
TRBV27	-	-	TRBJ2-7	TGTGCCACCTGGCGGGCGAGCTCCTACGAGCAGTACTTC	CATWRASSYEQYF
TRBV18	-	TRBD1	TRBJ1-6	TGTGCCAGCTCACCGAGGGGCAGGGGGGATTCACCCCTCCACTTT	CASSPRGRGDSPLHF
TRBV7-2	-	TRBD1	TRBJ1-6	TGTGCCAGCAGCTTAGGGGGGACAGGGAGCTCCTATAATTCACCCCTCCACTTT	CASSLGGTGSSYNSPLHF
TRBV2	once	-	TRBJ2-7	TGTGCCGGGAAGGGGGACATTCCGTACGAGCAGTACTTC	CAGKGDIPYEQYF
TRBV15	-	-	TRBJ1-4	TGTGCCACCAGCAGAGCAACAACTAATGAAAAACTGTTTTTT	CATSRATTNEKLFF
TRBV7-9	few	-	TRBJ1-6	TGTGCCAGCAGCGCCCCGGGGGGAAATAATTCACCCCTCCACTTT	CASSAPGGNNSPLHF
TRBV18	-	-	TRBJ1-2	TGTGCCAGCTCACCGTCGGGGGGATTGGTTGACTATGGCTACACCTTC	CASSPSGGLVDYGYTF
TRBV7-6	-	TRBD1	TRBJ2-5	TGTGCCAGCAGCTTCGCGAGGACAGGGGGGGACGTGACCCAGTACTTC	CASSFARTGGDVTQYF
TRBV5-1	-	-	TRBJ2-1	TGCGCCAGCAGCTTGGCGTTGGGACAAAAGCCCCATGAGCAGTTCTTC	CASSLALGQKPHEQFF
TRBV5-1	-	TRBD1	TRBJ1-4	TGCGCCAGCAGGGATATCCGGGACAGGGGGAATGAAAAACTGTTTTTT	CASRDIRDRGNEKLFF